The entry below describes one TCR beta chain. Its antigen is not identified. The data belong to a study of CD8+CD57+ T cells in acquired aplastic anemia. Study-wide context: DNA from sorted CD4+ and CD8+ cells averaged approximately 3.5 ug. Study-level results: The number of CD8+ CDR3 sequences shared by patients and controls was approximately 31.

CDR3 and TCR beta VDJ profiling relied on a genomic DNA template. TCRdb reprocessed the reads with MiXCR, giving one entry per CDR3 protein. The sample lists roughly 170,000 distinct CDR3 sequences; under 75% were seen once. Germline V gene sequence: CDR1 SGHVS, CDR2 FQNEAQ. CDR3 length: 15 residues. The chain couples TRBV7-8 to TRBJ2-1, with a tentative D call TRBD2 (6 bases). The better agreement between TRBJ2-7 and the DNA end casts doubt on the J call. The sample was sorted CD4+, CD8+, or CD8+CD57+ T cells (not recorded which) from PBMCs. The clonotype comes from a human donor in good health. CDR3 sequence (DNA): TGTGCCAGCAGCTTAGCTGGCGGGAAGGCTACGAAGCAGTACTTC. Encoded protein: CASSLAGGKATKQYF.